One and the same sample provided the 20 T cell receptor beta chains below, sequenced in a study of blood T cell repertoires in COVID-19. The protocol was immunoSEQ multiplex PCR, while the TCRdb copy is restricted to in-frame clones and leaves out a portion. Of about 170,000 clones in the sample, 70% to 90% were seen once. Sequencing was done on a sample of PBMCs or T cells enriched from blood (not recorded which). All receptors derive from a woman in her late teens or twenties who had recovered from COVID-19.

CDR3 loop: CASSLPGYQETQYF. The CDR3 DNA is TGTGCCAGCAGTTTGCCCGGGTACCAAGAGACCCAGTACTTC. The chain combines TRBV28 with TRBJ2-5; D is unclear. V dropped 3 bases and J dropped 0 bases, with 8 bases sitting between them. CDR1 and CDR2 from the germline V gene are MDHEN and SYDVKM. The length of the CDR3 is 14 residues.

This clone was counted a few times. The V call is TRBV15, the J call TRBJ2-7; D remains ambiguous. There are 16 residues in the CDR3. CDR1 is LNHNV and CDR2 is YYDKDF in the germline V gene (reference sequence). V dropped 3 bases and J dropped 7 bases, with 22 bases sitting between them. The CDR3 spells CATSRRYPTPLEEQYF. DNA for the CDR3: TGTGCCACCAGCAGGAGGTACCCGACCCCCCTGGAGGAGCAGTACTTC.

The rearrangement links TRBV2 to TRBJ2-3; 11 bases are shared with TRBD2. V was pared by 6 bases and J by 1 base, with 3 bases of the junction left unmatched. Germline CDR1 and CDR2: SNHLY and FYNNEI. The CDR3 runs to 15 residues. Written as DNA, the CDR3 is TGTGCCAGCAGGCCGGGACTAGCGGGCACAGATACGCAGTATTTT. Translating it yields CASRPGLAGTDTQYF.

In this sample, this clone turned up a few times. The chain carries TRBV19 and TRBJ1-2; a weak D match, TRBD1 (6 bases). The CDR3 runs to 14 residues. The germline V and J ends were trimmed by 4 bases and 4 bases, with 13 bases remaining between them. The germline V gene encodes CDR1 LNHDA and CDR2 SQIVND (reference sequence). Here the CDR3 reads CASSTSGVGYGYTF. The CDR3 nucleotides read TGTGCCAGTAGTACTTCAGGGGTGGGCTATGGCTACACCTTC. Using reference TRBV19 and TRBJ1-2 for the parts outside the CDR3, the full variable domain is DGGITQSPKYLFRKEGQNVTLSCEQNLNHDAMYWYRQDPGQGLRLIYYSQIVNDFQKGDIAEGYSVSREKKESFPLTVTSAQKNPTAFYLCASSTSGVGYGYTFGSGTRLTVV.

The chain links TRBV19 to TRBJ1-2, with D unresolved. Germline V CDR1 and CDR2: LNHDA, SQIVND (reference sequence). V was pared by 2 bases and J by 4 bases, with 11 bases between. This CDR3 contains 14 residues. DNA for the CDR3: TGTGCCAGTAGTATAAGAGGTGGCCCCTATGGCTACACCTTC. It is translated as CASSIRGGPYGYTF.

This chain connects TRBV25-1 to TRBJ2-3; no clear D. V lost 2 bases and J 6 bases, leaving 12 bases between the germline ends. The germline gives CDR1 MGHDK, CDR2 SYGVNS. This CDR3 region has 14 residues. The CDR3 here is CASSEELTLDTQYF. CDR3 coding DNA: TGTGCCAGCAGTGAAGAACTTACGCTGGATACGCAGTATTTT.

The CDR3 region is CASREGLRNQPQHF. In DNA, the CDR3 is TGTGCCAGCAGGGAGGGACTGAGAAATCAGCCCCAGCATTTT. This rearrangement joins TRBV28 to TRBJ1-5; weak D call: TRBD1 (5 bases). There are 14 residues in the CDR3. Trimming took 6 bases from V and 4 from J, leaving 13 bases between them. The germline gives CDR1 MDHEN, CDR2 SYDVKM.

J is TRBJ2-7 and V is TRBV4-3; 12 bases are shared with TRBD2. Germline V gives CDR1 LGHNA, CDR2 YSLEER. The CDR3 runs 15 residues. V trimming: 1 base; J trimming: 4 bases; junction bases outside the gene matches: 2. The CDR3 DNA reads as TGCGCCAGCAGCCAAGGTCTAGCGGGAGGGTACGAGCAGTACTTC. This sequence encodes CASSQGLAGGYEQYF.

The chain links TRBV19 to TRBJ2-2; D is uncertain. CDR1 LNHDA and CDR2 SQIVND come from the germline V gene (reference sequence). Trimming removed 6 bases at V and 5 bases at J, with 4 bases between. The CDR3 consists of 11 residues. CDR3 sequence (DNA): TGTGCCAGTAGCCGGACCGGGGAGCTGTTTTTT. This codes for CASSRTGELFF. The whole variable domain, filled in from reference TRBV19 and TRBJ2-2, reads DGGITQSPKYLFRKEGQNVTLSCEQNLNHDAMYWYRQDPGQGLRLIYYSQIVNDFQKGDIAEGYSVSREKKESFPLTVTSAQKNPTAFYLCASSRTGELFFGEGSRLTVL.

The V gene is TRBV6-5, the J gene TRBJ2-1; D might be TRBD2 (6 bases). CDR3 length: 15 amino acids. V was trimmed by 10 bases and J by 0 bases, leaving 16 bases between them. CDR1 is MNHEY, CDR2 SVGAGI, per germline. Here the CDR3 DNA reads TGTGCCACTTCCCTTAGCGGAAGCTCCTACAATGAGCAGTTCTTC. Translating it yields CATSLSGSSYNEQFF.

This clone was counted a few times. The chain employs TRBV4-1 and TRBJ2-3, with TRBD2 identical over 9 bases. This CDR3 has 16 residues. The V segment lost 2 bases and the J segment 2 bases; nucleotides outside the gene matches: 5. The germline V gene has CDR1 MGHRA and CDR2 YSYEKL. The CDR3 is CASSQLGLAITDTQYF. In DNA form, the CDR3 reads TGCGCCAGCAGCCAACTGGGACTAGCAATCACAGATACGCAGTATTTT.

The rearrangement uses TRBV2 and TRBJ2-1; 13 nucleotides align to TRBD2. The CDR3 length is 14 residues. Per the germline V gene, CDR1 is SNHLY and CDR2 is FYNNEI. With V trimmed by 6 bases and J by 10 bases, 6 bases remained unmatched. The CDR3 protein is CASRGTSGIQEQFF. The CDR3 region has the DNA TGTGCCAGCAGGGGGACTAGCGGGATTCAGGAGCAGTTCTTC.

The chain links TRBV4-1 to TRBJ2-5; D remains ambiguous. The germline gives CDR1 MGHRA, CDR2 YSYEKL. The CDR3 length is 15 residues. V lost 0 bases and J 1 base, leaving 9 bases between the germline ends. In nucleotides, the CDR3 is TGCGCCAGCAGCCAAGATCATCTGAGCCAAGAGACCCAGTACTTC. This translates into CASSQDHLSQETQYF.

The CDR3 sequence is CASSQVIQSNEKLFF. CDR3 nucleotides: TGTGCCAGCAGCCAAGTCATACAGAGTAATGAAAAACTGTTTTTT. This chain uses TRBV3-1 (or the pseudogene TRBV3-2) with TRBJ1-4; D gene ambiguous. The length of the CDR3 is 15 residues. The germline CDR1 and CDR2 sequences are LGHDT and YNNKEL (reference sequence). Trimming took 1 base from V and 4 from J, leaving 10 bases between them.

This clone was seen once. This rearrangement joins TRBV7-9 to TRBJ1-1; possible D gene TRBD1, 6 bases. This CDR3 region has 16 residues. The germline CDR1 and CDR2 sequences are SEHNR and FQNEAQ (reference sequence). Trimming took 1 base from V and 0 from J, leaving 12 bases between them. The CDR3 DNA follows: TGTGCCAGCAGCTTAGGGCAGGGGCGTATGAACACTGAAGCTTTCTTT. Residues: CASSLGQGRMNTEAFF.

The V gene is TRBV30, the J gene TRBJ1-5; no definite D call. Trimming took 0 bases from V and 0 from J, leaving 12 bases between them. CDR1 GTSNPN and CDR2 SVGIG come from the germline V gene (reference sequence). This CDR3 has 16 amino acids. The CDR3 spells CAWSVQALYSNQPQHF. CDR3 in DNA: TGTGCCTGGAGTGTACAAGCGCTGTATAGCAATCAGCCCCAGCATTTT. The full variable domain, with the rest looked up from reference TRBV30 and TRBJ1-5, is SQTIHQWPATLVQPVGSPLSLECTVEGTSNPNLYWYRQAAGRGLQLLFYSVGIGQISSEVPQNLSASRPQDRQFILSSKKLLLSDSGFYLCAWSVQALYSNQPQHFGDGTRLSIL.

This chain links TRBV10-1 with TRBJ2-7; 14 bases are a match to TRBD2. Germline CDR1 is WNHNN and CDR2 is SYGVQD (reference sequence). There are 17 residues in the CDR3. V shed 6 bases, J shed 4 bases, and the junction held 11 bases outside the gene matches. The CDR3 sequence: CASSPGLAGAPWYEQYF. CDR3 sequence (DNA): TGCGCCAGCAGCCCGGGACTAGCGGGAGCGCCCTGGTACGAGCAGTACTTC.

The J gene is TRBJ2-5, the V gene TRBV19; TRBD1 might be the D (6 bases). The V end was cut by 4 bases, the J end by 5 bases, with 11 bases between. Germline CDR1 reads LNHDA; CDR2 reads SQIVND (reference sequence). The CDR3 totals 13 residues. The CDR3 sequence is CASSRSGVETQYF. In nucleotides, the CDR3 is TGTGCCAGTAGTAGGTCAGGGGTCGAGACCCAGTACTTC.

The CDR3 loop is CASRRDNGYTF. The CDR3, as DNA: TGTGCCAGCAGAAGGGACAATGGCTACACCTTC. V usage is TRBV2 and J usage is TRBJ1-2; TRBD1 is a possible D gene (6 bases). Looked up from germline, CDR1 is SNHLY and CDR2 is FYNNEI. This CDR3 is built from 11 residues. Trimming took 6 bases from V and 6 from J, leaving 8 bases between them.

The sample holds one count of this clone. The chain joins TRBV27 to TRBJ1-2, with 9 bases matching TRBD1. Germline assignment: CDR1 MNHEY and CDR2 SMNVEV (reference sequence). This CDR3 region has 13 residues. J gave up 4 bases and V 3 bases, and 0 bases lay outside the gene matches. CDR3 sequence reads: CASSLGQGYGYTF. The CDR3 coding sequence is TGTGCCAGCAGTTTGGGACAGGGCTATGGCTACACCTTC.